This T cell receptor (beta chain) was retrieved from a study of blood T cell repertoires in COVID-19 (dated by TCRdb to 2020 to 2022). In terms of the full investigation: Collaborator samples came from the United States, Italy and Spain and covered acute and convalescent phases of COVID-19. The repertoires were released in a freely available public database meant as a resource for research on the immune response to SARS-CoV-2. Where available, HLA class I and class II types were taken from metadata supplied by the sample provider and were not determined by assay-based typing. The prospective study material was composed of cDNA or gDNA derived from T cells, B-cell-depleted T cells, or PBMCs. The samples were drawn from two sources: the first 160 participants of the ongoing ImmuneRACE study, and 950 to 1,500 subjects contributed by 6 global collaborators. Nearly every sample came with metadata listing a de-identified subject ID, COVID-19 status, age in years and sex. The dataset comprised deeply sampled blood TCRbeta repertoires from subjects exposed to, actively infected with, or recovered from COVID-19.

TCRbeta CDR3 regions were amplified from genomic DNA by means of the immunoSEQ Assay, a bias-controlled multiplex PCR. The original methods were these. Within the assay, amplification of reference gene primers was used to estimate how many nucleated cells each sample contained. To quantify the absolute abundance of each unique TCRbeta CDR3 rearrangement, sequence reads were collapsed and filtered. Productive Simpson clonality was computed per sample as the square root of Simpson's diversity index over productive rearrangements. The source is immuneACCESS, and TCRdb retained only in-frame sequences with V and J called. Part of the clones is not carried over; for the studies checked, unresolved V genes explain less than half of this, and the remainder is unexplained. D and trimming come from the DNA, and the V and J calls and clone size come from that table. This sample gives fewer than 250,000 clones in total; about 82% of them show up just once. Clones ranked in the top ten supply more than 9% of the sample.

A word on this clone: It has no known antigen specificity. Nothing much larger sits one base from this clone, and base qualities are not available.

On the study overall, not on this receptor specifically: Clinical and demographic metadata were provided uncurated, with the amount varying by source and participant.

Each collaborating institution followed its own protocols to collect whole blood in K2EDTA tubes. Collaborator samples were shipped for TCRbeta analysis as frozen whole blood, isolated PBMCs, or DNA extracted from either sample type. Spanning cysteine to phenylalanine, the CDR3 consists of 19 amino acids. The DNA shown is the 57-base CDR3, in frame from base 1. Relative to germline, V is missing 0 bases and J is missing 6 bases, with 16 bases of the junction outside any gene match. Sequences LGHNA (CDR1) and YSLEER (CDR2) are obtained from the germline V gene. The clonotype comes from a woman aged 80 or over with acute or convalescent COVID-19. Recombination joined TRBV4-3 with TRBJ1-4; 7 central bases correspond to TRBD1. The sample comprised peripheral blood. The DNA sequence is TGCGCCAGCAGCCAAGATCGGGCAGGGGGAGGAGTAGGTGATGAAAAACTGTTTTTT. Its protein product is CASSQDRAGGGVGDEKLFF.